The rows below give T cell receptor beta chains drawn from one sample of a study of Ad26.COV2.S vaccination and SARS-CoV-2 variants. Here immunoSEQ multiplex PCR was the method, and the copy in TCRdb shows in-frame clones only, minus some. The data contain about 480,000 clones, around 88% of them singletons. The sequenced sample was peripheral blood, obtained in a trial of Ad26.COV2.S vaccine versus placebo. The origin of the receptors is a person between 18 and 65 years old who received the Ad26.COV2.S COVID-19 vaccine or a placebo. CDR3s include the opening cysteine and the closing phenylalanine or tryptophan. D genes are given only for firm matches. Some rows have no size entry. The others give once, few or many, or a class for an expanded clone.

TRBJ2-7 - TRBV6-5 - CASTSGPSYEQYF TGTGCCAGCACCTCAGGGCCTTCCTACGAGCAGTACTTC
TRBJ2-1 - TRBV7-9 - CASSPLIRPGDEQFF TGTGCCAGCAGCCCCCTTATACGCCCTGGGGATGAGCAGTTCTTC
TRBJ2-7 - TRBV30 - CAGGRESSYEQYF TGTGCCGGGGGCAGGGAAAGCTCCTACGAGCAGTACTTC
TRBJ2-7 few TRBV4-1 - CASSQVLAHEQYF TGCGCCAGCAGCCAAGTATTAGCCCACGAGCAGTACTTC
TRBJ2-3 - TRBV29-1 TRBD2 CSVEGTTSGNTDTQYF TGCAGCGTTGAAGGCACGACTAGCGGAAACACAGATACGCAGTATTTT
TRBJ2-4 - TRBV5-1 - CASSTTVAKNIQYF TGCGCCAGCAGCACGACAGTAGCCAAAAACATTCAGTACTTC
TRBJ2-3 - TRBV27 - CATAGKLTDTQYF TGTGCCACCGCAGGAAAGTTGACAGATACGCAGTATTTT
TRBJ1-5 once TRBV24-1 - CATSAMGEPQHF TGTGCCACCAGTGCGATGGGGGAGCCCCAGCATTTT
TRBJ2-5 - TRBV3-1/TRBV3-2 - CASSPERSRTLEETQYF TGTGCCAGCAGCCCGGAGCGGAGTCGTACCTTAGAAGAGACCCAGTACTTC
TRBJ2-7 few TRBV20-1 TRBD2 CSASPSGRSSYEQYF TGCAGTGCCAGTCCTAGCGGGAGGTCCTCCTACGAGCAGTACTTC
TRBJ1-2 - TRBV6-5 - CASSRDSGSYTF TGTGCCAGCAGTCGGGACTCAGGGAGCTACACCTTC
TRBJ1-3 - TRBV9 - CASSAVAGSGNTIYF TGTGCCAGCAGCGCCGTGGCAGGCTCTGGAAACACCATATATTTT
TRBJ2-1 - TRBV14 - CASSQDRVGDNEQFF TGTGCCAGCAGCCAAGATCGGGTCGGGGACAATGAGCAGTTCTTC
TRBJ2-3 - TRBV19 TRBD2 CASRREGLADTQYF TGTGCCAGTAGGCGGGAGGGCCTCGCAGATACGCAGTATTTT
TRBJ2-7 once TRBV28 - CASSTPLEQYF TGTGCCAGCAGTACCCCCTTGGAGCAGTACTTC
TRBJ1-5 - TRBV5-6 TRBD1 CASSTDRGNQPQHF TGTGCCAGCAGCACTGACAGGGGAAATCAGCCCCAGCATTTT
TRBJ1-6 - TRBV6-5 TRBD1 CASSYLGTGHNSPLHF TGTGCCAGCAGTTACCTCGGGACAGGCCATAATTCACCCCTCCACTTT
TRBJ1-5 - TRBV30 TRBD1 CAWRDRGWDQPQHF TGTGCCTGGAGGGACAGGGGGTGGGATCAGCCCCAGCATTTT
TRBJ2-7 - TRBV5-1 - CASSGAQGYYEQYF TGCGCCAGCAGCGGTGCGCAGGGGTACTACGAGCAGTACTTC
TRBJ2-3 once TRBV12-3/TRBV12-4 - CASSIQWGDTQYF TGTGCCAGCAGTATTCAGTGGGGGGATACGCAGTATTTT
TRBJ2-7 - TRBV12-3/TRBV12-4 - CASSPSHEQYF TGTGCCAGCAGTCCCAGCCACGAGCAGTACTTC
TRBJ1-1 few TRBV6-6 - CASSQTVNTEAFF TGTGCCAGCAGCCAGACAGTGAACACTGAAGCTTTCTTT
TRBJ1-5 - TRBV28 - CASSLTANNQPQHF TGTGCCAGCAGTTTAACGGCCAACAATCAGCCCCAGCATTTT
TRBJ2-1 - TRBV14 - CASSQVFRGEQFF TGTGCCAGCAGCCAAGTTTTTAGGGGTGAGCAGTTCTTC
TRBJ1-6 few TRBV6-6 TRBD1 CASRGRDRDNSPLHF TGTGCCAGCAGGGGTCGGGACAGGGACAATTCACCCCTCCACTTT
TRBJ2-5 - TRBV5-1 - CASSREPVRETQYF TGCGCCAGCAGCCGGGAGCCGGTGAGGGAGACCCAGTACTTC
TRBJ1-1 - TRBV7-3 - CASSLRLGAEAFF TGTGCCAGCAGCTTAAGGTTGGGCGCTGAAGCTTTCTTT
TRBJ2-7 - TRBV28 - CASSIYRVQRPEQYF TGTGCCAGCAGTATTTACAGGGTACAGAGGCCCGAGCAGTACTTC
TRBJ1-3 - TRBV19 - CASSIETIRGSGNTIYF TGTGCCAGTAGTATAGAGACGATTCGAGGCTCTGGAAACACCATATATTTT
TRBJ2-7 - TRBV5-1 - CASSHHGPIPTYEQYF TGCGCCAGCAGCCACCACGGACCGATCCCGACCTACGAGCAGTACTTC
TRBJ2-5 - TRBV15 - CATSQGSSETQYF TGTGCCACCTCCCAGGGGAGTTCGGAGACCCAGTACTTC
TRBJ2-7 once TRBV3-1/TRBV3-2 - CASSQVKNSYEQYF TGTGCCAGCAGCCAAGTGAAGAACTCCTACGAGCAGTACTTC
TRBJ2-7 - TRBV7-2 TRBD2 CASSFATDWGGSYEQYF TGTGCCAGCAGCTTTGCGACGGACTGGGGGGGCTCCTACGAGCAGTACTTC
TRBJ2-3 - TRBV24-1 - CATSGGRYTDTQYF TGTGCCACCAGTGGGGGGAGATACACAGATACGCAGTATTTT
TRBJ2-3 - TRBV7-9 - CASSLLPGGATDTQYF TGTGCCAGCAGCTTACTTCCGGGCGGGGCCACAGATACGCAGTATTTT
TRBJ1-5 - TRBV6-5 - CASSQGSSNQPQHF TGTGCCAGCAGCCAGGGTTCATCTAATCAGCCCCAGCATTTT
TRBJ2-3 - TRBV15 TRBD2 CATGTRPTDTQYF TGTGCCACCGGGACTAGGCCCACAGATACGCAGTATTTT
TRBJ1-1 - TRBV6-2/TRBV6-3 TRBD1 CASSWMEARGTGVPEAFF TGTGCCAGCAGTTGGATGGAGGCCCGGGGGACAGGGGTGCCTGAAGCTTTCTTT
TRBJ1-1 few TRBV28 - CASSRPGNTEAFF TGTGCCAGCAGCCGCCCGGGGAACACTGAAGCTTTCTTT
TRBJ1-2 - TRBV2 TRBD1 CASGQGAGGYTF TGTGCCTCAGGACAGGGGGCGGGTGGCTACACCTTC
TRBJ2-1 once TRBV6-5 - CASSWMVGPTNEQFF TGTGCCAGCAGTTGGATGGTGGGACCGACCAATGAGCAGTTCTTC
TRBJ2-7 - TRBV7-2 TRBD1 CASSRDRSIPLEQYF TGTGCCAGCAGCAGGGACAGGAGTATTCCTCTCGAGCAGTACTTC
TRBJ2-2 - TRBV28 - CASRDDILTGELFF TGTGCCAGCAGAGATGATATTTTGACCGGGGAGCTGTTTTTT
TRBJ1-3 - TRBV30 - CAWSTVSASSGNTIYF TGTGCCTGGAGCACGGTTTCTGCGAGCTCTGGAAACACCATATATTTT
TRBJ2-1 - TRBV7-2 TRBD2 CASSIRPGGEQFF TGTGCCAGCAGCATAAGACCGGGAGGGGAGCAGTTCTTC
TRBJ1-1 - TRBV30 - CAWYRDKEAFF TGTGCCTGGTACCGGGACAAGGAAGCTTTCTTT
TRBJ2-4 - TRBV28 TRBD2 CASSRLAGEVKNIQYF TGTGCCAGCAGCAGACTAGCGGGAGAGGTCAAAAACATTCAGTACTTC
TRBJ2-7 - TRBV29-1 - CSVVQGAREQYF TGCAGCGTTGTGCAGGGAGCGCGTGAGCAGTACTTC